A single sample gave rise to the 14 T cell receptor beta chains below, sequenced in a study of T cells in Graves' hyperthyroidism and ophthalmopathy. Amplification targeted TCR beta CDR3 regions from RNA transcripts. TCR CDR3 regions were first amplified by RT-PCR with HTBI primers. One entry per CDR3 protein results from TCRdb running MiXCR on the multiplex PCR reads. Of roughly 380,000 distinct CDR3 sequences detected, approximately 12% appear once; the ten largest clones hold less than 25%. Material: blood. Receptors originate from a man between 25 and 39 years old with Graves' hyperthyroidism that later progressed to Graves' ophthalmopathy.

This clonotype occurred many times. The V gene is TRBV12-3 or TRBV12-4, the J gene TRBJ2-7, with 8 bases aligning to TRBD1. The CDR3 is 15 residues long. V gave up 6 bases and J gave up 3 bases; unmatched junction bases: 10. CDR3 in amino acids: CASRATGVNSYEQYF. CDR3 DNA: TGTGCCAGCAGAGCGACAGGGGTCAATAGCTACGAGCAGTACTTC.

A few counts support this clonotype. V is TRBV9 and J is TRBJ2-4, with TRBD1 identical over 8 bases. The germline gives CDR1 SGDLS, CDR2 YYNGEE. This CDR3 region has 13 residues. Trimming cost V 4 bases and J 9 bases; bases outside gene matches: 6. The CDR3 loop is CASSLSDRGIQYF. The CDR3 region has the DNA TGTGCCAGCAGCCTATCCGACAGGGGCATTCAGTACTTC.

The rearrangement uses TRBV6-5 and TRBJ2-1, with D perhaps matching TRBD2 (7 bases). The length of the CDR3 is 19 residues. The ends were cut back, 0 bases at V and 6 bases at J, with 24 bases in the middle. Per germline, CDR1 MNHEY and CDR2 SVGAGI. The CDR3 nucleotides are TGTGCCAGCAGTTACTCGATTCGTGGGGGGGCCTGGGGAGGCAATGAGCAGTTCTTC. Its protein product is CASSYSIRGGAWGGNEQFF.

This clonotype was observed at least ten times. The rearrangement uses TRBV11-2 and TRBJ1-2; 8 bases fit TRBD1. Germline lookup yields CDR1 SGHAT and CDR2 FQNNGV. This CDR3 comprises 15 residues. V lost 8 bases, J lost 5 bases, and 13 bases stayed unmatched. CDR3 DNA: TGTGCCAGCCGGCGGACAGGGCGAGCGTTTTATGGCTACACCTTC. Translation gives CASRRTGRAFYGYTF.

This chain joins TRBV20-1 and TRBJ2-1; D could derive from TRBD1 or TRBD2 (6 bases each). This CDR3 region has 17 residues. Germline assignment: CDR1 DFQATT and CDR2 SNEGSKA (reference sequence). The germline V and J ends were trimmed by 3 bases and 4 bases, with 22 bases remaining between them. CDR3 DNA sequence: TGCAGTGCTAGGGATCCTTTGGGGGCGGGGATTTACAATGAGCAGTTCTTC. It codes for CSARDPLGAGIYNEQFF.

This clonotype was recorded a few times. The chain recombines TRBV6-2 or TRBV6-3 with TRBJ2-5, with 12 bases identical to TRBD2. From germline, CDR1 is MNHEY and CDR2 SVGEGT. Trimming cost V 6 bases and J 5 bases; bases outside gene matches: 7. The CDR3 is made up of 15 amino acids. CDR3: CASRMTSGGRETQYF. The CDR3 region has the DNA TGTGCCAGCAGGATGACTAGCGGGGGCCGGGAGACCCAGTACTTC.

In regard to this clonotype: With a much larger clone just one base away, this may be a read error. The rearrangement joins TRBV5-1 to TRBJ1-6, with 7 bases fitting TRBD1. In germline, CDR1 is SGHRS, CDR2 YFSETQ. Trimming took 2 bases from V and 10 from J; bases not matched to a gene: 3. This CDR3 contains 13 residues. DNA of the CDR3: TGCGCCAGCAGCTTCCGACAGGGCTCACCCCTCCACTTT. Its protein product is CASSFRQGSPLHF.

V usage is TRBV2 and J usage is TRBJ1-1, with D unclear. The V gene lost 2 bases and the J gene lost 4 bases, with 11 bases spanning the gap. The CDR3 is 14 residues long. Per the germline V gene, CDR1 is SNHLY and CDR2 is FYNNEI. The CDR3: CASSEWQEGTEAFF. DNA of the CDR3: TGTGCCAGCAGTGAATGGCAGGAGGGCACTGAAGCTTTCTTT. Using reference TRBV2 and TRBJ1-1 for the parts outside the CDR3, the full variable domain is EPEVTQTPSHQVTQMGQEVILRCVPISNHLYFYWYRQILGQKVEFLVSFYNNEISEKSEIFDDQFSVERPDGSNFTLKIRSTKLEDSAMYFCASSEWQEGTEAFFGQGTRLTVV.

This chain joins TRBV6-2 or TRBV6-3 and TRBJ1-6, with a possible D match to TRBD1 (6 bases). Per the germline V gene, CDR1 is MNHEY and CDR2 is SVGEGT. V dropped 0 bases and J dropped 9 bases, with 12 bases sitting between them. This CDR3 has 15 residues. The CDR3 spells CASSYSAGVSSPLHF. CDR3 nucleotide sequence: TGTGCCAGCAGTTACTCGGCAGGGGTGAGTTCACCCCTCCACTTT.

The rearrangement links TRBV18 to TRBJ1-3, with unresolved D. V lost 1 base and J lost 0, with 7 bases in between. Germline CDR1 reads KGHSH; CDR2 reads LQKENI. CDR3 size: 15 residues. This chain's CDR3 is CASSPREFSGNTIYF. In nucleotides, the CDR3 is TGTGCCAGCTCACCACGAGAGTTCTCTGGAAACACCATATATTTT.

This clonotype was picked up many times. This sequence joins TRBV18 and TRBJ2-1, with D tentatively TRBD1 (5 bases). The CDR3 is 13 amino acids. Trimming left V 0 bases short and J 7 bases short, with 7 bases between. From germline, CDR1 is KGHSH and CDR2 LQKENI. CDR3 sequence (DNA): TGTGCCAGCTCACCACCGTCAGGGAATGAGCAGTTCTTC. Its protein is CASSPPSGNEQFF.

Ten or more counts support this clonotype. The chain joins TRBV28 to TRBJ2-4; D is ambiguous. Trimming shortened V by 2 bases and J by 8 bases, and 10 bases separated the two germline ends. CDR1 is MDHEN, CDR2 SYDVKM, per germline. The CDR3 spans 13 residues. The CDR3 sequence: CASSLNSRDIQYF. For the CDR3, the DNA is TGTGCCAGCAGTTTAAATAGCAGAGACATTCAGTACTTC.

This clonotype was picked up many times. The chain recombines TRBV3-1 with TRBJ2-5; TRBD2 aligns across 11 bases. V shed 8 bases, J shed 5 bases, and the junction held 13 bases outside the gene matches. CDR1 LGHDT and CDR2 YNNKEL come from the germline V gene (reference sequence). This CDR3 is 16 amino acids long. This chain's CDR3 is CASSLAGGQRGETQYF. In DNA form, the CDR3 reads TGTGCCAGCTCTCTAGCGGGGGGCCAGAGAGGCGAGACCCAGTACTTC.

This clonotype was counted a few times. V and J are TRBV29-1 and TRBJ2-3; TRBD2 might be the D (6 bases). This CDR3 spans 13 amino acids. CDR1 is SQVTM, CDR2 ANQGSEA, per germline. V gave up 4 bases and J gave up 5 bases, with 13 bases separating them. The CDR3 sequence: CSVGLRGGDTQYF. The CDR3 DNA reads as TGCAGCGTTGGGTTGCGGGGTGGAGATACGCAGTATTTT.